This T cell receptor beta chain was profiled in a study of T cells in Graves' hyperthyroidism and ophthalmopathy. Overall study results and limits: The majority of expanded thyroid clonotypes above 0.001 also appeared in blood.

Amplification yielded TCR beta CDR3 regions, with RNA transcripts as the source. Primed by the HTBI set, a first-round RT-PCR was run on the TCR CDR3. TCRdb reprocessed the multiplex PCR reads via MiXCR and lists one record per CDR3 protein. Of 600,000 to 700,000 distinct CDR3 sequences in the sample, 45% are singletons; the top ten hold 7% to 7.5%. On this clonotype: Its antigen remains unknown.

Per germline, CDR1 SGDLS and CDR2 YYNGEE. This CDR3 spans 14 amino acids. The V gene lost 0 bases and the J gene lost 8 bases, with 14 bases spanning the gap. Exclusion of patients followed from uncontrolled infection, other autoimmune disease, pregnancy or lactation. Diagnoses were established using clinical symptoms, serum thyroxine and TRAb, thyroid ultrasound and orbital computed tomography. This clonotype was obtained from an adult man with Graves' disease, either hyperthyroidism or ophthalmopathy (not recorded which). The chain employs TRBV9 and TRBJ1-2, with D possibly matching TRBD1 (5 bases). The sequencing sample was made of peripheral blood or thyroid tissue (not recorded which). The DNA of the CDR3 is TGTGCCAGCAGCGTAGACCTAAACAAGGGGGGCTACACCTTC. Translation: CASSVDLNKGGYTF. The variable domain in full, with the rest retrieved from reference TRBV9 and TRBJ1-2, is DSGVTQTPKHLITATGQRVTLRCSPRSGDLSVYWYQQSLDQGLQFLIQYYNGEERAKGNILERFSAQQFPDLHSELNLSSLELGDSALYFCASSVDLNKGGYTFGSGTRLTVV.